This T cell receptor beta chain stems from a study of regulatory T cells in long-lasting Graves disease. Study-wide findings and caveats: Accuracy was perhaps lowered by the small sample size.

The time point was: newly diagnosed GD, antithyroid drugs for less than 3 months. Scientists built the TCR library using RNA that was extracted from PBMCs. Relying on iRepertoire HTBI primers and Arm-PCR of CDR3 regions, the team built TCR beta libraries. MiXCR was run by TCRdb on the multiplex PCR reads, yielding one entry per CDR3 protein. Here the sample spans 400,000 to 650,000 distinct CDR3 sequences, roughly 16% being singletons. There are many counts of this clonotype. The antigen is not known. This same sample was also part of a study on T cells in Graves' hyperthyroidism and ophthalmopathy. That source notes: HTBI primers were employed in a first-round RT-PCR of the TCR CDR3.

The material was peripheral blood mononuclear cells (PBMCs), obtained at new diagnosis, from a patient treated with antithyroid drugs. The sequence was obtained from a woman aged 40 to 65 with Graves disease.

CDR3 sequence (DNA): TGTGCCAGCAGTGACGCCTTCGACTATGGCTACACCTTC. Translation gives CASSDAFDYGYTF. The J gene is TRBJ1-2, the V gene TRBV28, with unresolved D. The CDR3 extends over 13 amino acids. The germline gives CDR1 MDHEN, CDR2 SYDVKM. V lost 5 bases to trimming and J lost 3 bases, with 10 bases between them.